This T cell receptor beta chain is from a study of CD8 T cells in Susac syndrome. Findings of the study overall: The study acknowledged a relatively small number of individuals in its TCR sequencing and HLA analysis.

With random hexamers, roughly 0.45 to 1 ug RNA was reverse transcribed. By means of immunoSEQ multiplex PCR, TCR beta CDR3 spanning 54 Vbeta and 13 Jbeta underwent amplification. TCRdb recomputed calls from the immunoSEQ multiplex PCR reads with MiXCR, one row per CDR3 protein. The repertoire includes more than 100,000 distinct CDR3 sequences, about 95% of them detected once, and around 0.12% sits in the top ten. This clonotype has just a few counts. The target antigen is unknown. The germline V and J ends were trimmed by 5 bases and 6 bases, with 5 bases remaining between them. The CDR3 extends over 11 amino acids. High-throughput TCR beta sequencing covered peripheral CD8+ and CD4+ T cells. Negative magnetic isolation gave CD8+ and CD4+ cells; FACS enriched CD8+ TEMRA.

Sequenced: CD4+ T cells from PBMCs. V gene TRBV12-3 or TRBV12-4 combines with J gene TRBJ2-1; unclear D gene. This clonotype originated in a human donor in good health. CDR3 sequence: CASSSLNEQFF. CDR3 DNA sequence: TGTGCCAGCAGTAGCCTCAATGAGCAGTTCTTC.